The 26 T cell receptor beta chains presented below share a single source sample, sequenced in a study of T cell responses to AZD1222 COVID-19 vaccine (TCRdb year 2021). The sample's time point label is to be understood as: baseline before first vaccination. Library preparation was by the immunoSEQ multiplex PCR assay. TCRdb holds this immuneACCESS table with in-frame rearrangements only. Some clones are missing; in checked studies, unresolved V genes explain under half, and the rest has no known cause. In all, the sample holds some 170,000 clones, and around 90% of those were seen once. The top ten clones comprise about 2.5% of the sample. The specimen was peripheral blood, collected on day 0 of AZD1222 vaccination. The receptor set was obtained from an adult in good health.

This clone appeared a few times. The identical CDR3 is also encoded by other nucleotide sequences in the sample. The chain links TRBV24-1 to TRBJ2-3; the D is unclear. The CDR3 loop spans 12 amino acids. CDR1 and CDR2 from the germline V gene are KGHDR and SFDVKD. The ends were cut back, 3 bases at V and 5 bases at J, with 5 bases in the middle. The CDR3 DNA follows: TGTGCCACCAGTGATCCGGGAGATACGCAGTATTTT. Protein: CATSDPGDTQYF.

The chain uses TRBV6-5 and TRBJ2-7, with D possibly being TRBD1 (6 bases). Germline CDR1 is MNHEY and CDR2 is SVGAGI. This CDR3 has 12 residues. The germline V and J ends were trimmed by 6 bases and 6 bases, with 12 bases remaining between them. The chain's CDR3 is CASRVGGSEQYF. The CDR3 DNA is TGTGCCAGCAGGGTAGGGGGTAGCGAGCAGTACTTC.

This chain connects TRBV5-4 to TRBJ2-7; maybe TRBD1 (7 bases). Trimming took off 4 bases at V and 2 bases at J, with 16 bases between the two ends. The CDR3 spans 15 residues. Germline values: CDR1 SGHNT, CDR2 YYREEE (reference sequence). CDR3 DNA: TGTGCCAGCAGCATACGGAGGGACAGTACCTACGAGCAGTACTTC. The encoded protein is CASSIRRDSTYEQYF.

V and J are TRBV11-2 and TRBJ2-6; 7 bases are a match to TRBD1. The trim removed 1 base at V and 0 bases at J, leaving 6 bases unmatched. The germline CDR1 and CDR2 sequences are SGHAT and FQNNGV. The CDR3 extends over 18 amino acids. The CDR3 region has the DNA TGTGCCAGCAGCTTAGGGACAGGATCCTACTCTGGGGCCAACGTCCTGACTTTC. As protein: CASSLGTGSYSGANVLTF.

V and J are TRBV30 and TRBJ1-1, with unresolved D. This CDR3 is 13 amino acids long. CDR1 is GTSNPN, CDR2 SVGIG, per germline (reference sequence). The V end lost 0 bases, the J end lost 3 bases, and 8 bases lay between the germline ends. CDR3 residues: CAWSVRQDTEAFF. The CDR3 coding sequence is TGTGCCTGGAGTGTACGGCAGGACACTGAAGCTTTCTTT.

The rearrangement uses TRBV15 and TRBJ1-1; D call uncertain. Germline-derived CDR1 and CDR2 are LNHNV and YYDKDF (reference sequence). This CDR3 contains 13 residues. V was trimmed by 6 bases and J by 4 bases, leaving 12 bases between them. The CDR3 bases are TGTGCCACCAGTCAGAAACAGACCACTGAAGCTTTCTTT. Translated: CATSQKQTTEAFF.

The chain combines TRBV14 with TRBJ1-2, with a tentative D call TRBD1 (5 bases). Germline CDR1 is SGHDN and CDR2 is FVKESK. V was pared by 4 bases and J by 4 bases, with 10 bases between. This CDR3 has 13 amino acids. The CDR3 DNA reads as TGTGCCAGCAGCCCAGGGACTGCCTATGGCTACACCTTC. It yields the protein CASSPGTAYGYTF.

CDR3 coding DNA: TGTGCCAGCAGCTTGGGTACCGGGAAAAACACTGAAGCTTTCTTT. It specifies CASSLGTGKNTEAFF. The chain carries TRBV5-4 and TRBJ1-1; the D is unclear. Germline values: CDR1 SGHNT, CDR2 YYREEE (reference sequence). V lost 0 bases, J lost 2 bases, and 11 bases lay in between. This CDR3 is 15 amino acids long.

Here the CDR3 reads CASSLVQGAPYEQYF. The CDR3 bases are TGCGCCAGCAGCTTAGTACAGGGGGCCCCCTACGAGCAGTACTTC. The chain is built from TRBV5-1 and TRBJ2-7, with TRBD1 identical over 9 bases. V shed 2 bases and J 2 bases; nucleotides not matched to a gene: 5. Germline values: CDR1 SGHRS, CDR2 YFSETQ. The CDR3 is 15 amino acids.

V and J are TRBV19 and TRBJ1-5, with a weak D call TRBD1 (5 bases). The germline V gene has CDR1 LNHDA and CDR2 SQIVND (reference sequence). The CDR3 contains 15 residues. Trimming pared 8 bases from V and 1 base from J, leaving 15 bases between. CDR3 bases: TGTGCCAGTTCACCCTCGGGGGTCAGCAATCAGCCCCAGCATTTT. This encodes CASSPSGVSNQPQHF.

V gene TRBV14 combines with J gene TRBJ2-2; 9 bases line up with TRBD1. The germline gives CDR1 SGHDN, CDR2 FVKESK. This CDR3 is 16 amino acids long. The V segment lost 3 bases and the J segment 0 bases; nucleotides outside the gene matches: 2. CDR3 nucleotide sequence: TGTGCCAGCAGCCAGACAGGGGGTTCGAACACCGGGGAGCTGTTTTTT. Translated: CASSQTGGSNTGELFF.

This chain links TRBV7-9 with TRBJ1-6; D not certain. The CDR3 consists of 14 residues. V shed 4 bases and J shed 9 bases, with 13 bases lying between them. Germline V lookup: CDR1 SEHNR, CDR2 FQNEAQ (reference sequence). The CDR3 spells CASSSILGVSPLHF. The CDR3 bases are TGTGCCAGCAGCTCGATATTAGGAGTTTCACCCCTCCACTTT.

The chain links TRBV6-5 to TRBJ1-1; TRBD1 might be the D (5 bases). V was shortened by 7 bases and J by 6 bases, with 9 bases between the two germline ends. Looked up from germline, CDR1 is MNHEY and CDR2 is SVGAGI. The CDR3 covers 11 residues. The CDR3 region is CASTQGPEAFF. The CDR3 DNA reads TGTGCCAGCACCCAGGGACCTGAAGCTTTCTTT.

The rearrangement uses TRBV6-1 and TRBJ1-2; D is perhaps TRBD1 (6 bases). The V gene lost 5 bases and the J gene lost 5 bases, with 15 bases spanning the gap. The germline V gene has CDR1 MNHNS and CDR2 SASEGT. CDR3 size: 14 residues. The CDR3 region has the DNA TGTGCCAGCAGTATAAGGGGGACCGGGTATGGCTACACCTTC. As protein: CASSIRGTGYGYTF.

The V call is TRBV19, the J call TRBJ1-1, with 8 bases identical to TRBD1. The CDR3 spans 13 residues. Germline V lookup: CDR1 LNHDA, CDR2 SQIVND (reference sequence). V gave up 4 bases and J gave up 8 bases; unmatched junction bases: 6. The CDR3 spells CASSTRQGSEAFF. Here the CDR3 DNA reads TGTGCCAGTAGTACAAGACAGGGGTCGGAAGCTTTCTTT.

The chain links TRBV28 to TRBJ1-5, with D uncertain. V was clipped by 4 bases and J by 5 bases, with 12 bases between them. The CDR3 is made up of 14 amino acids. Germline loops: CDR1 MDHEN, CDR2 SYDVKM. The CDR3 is CASSSGVGDQPQHF. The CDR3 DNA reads TGTGCCAGCAGTTCCGGGGTCGGGGATCAGCCCCAGCATTTT.

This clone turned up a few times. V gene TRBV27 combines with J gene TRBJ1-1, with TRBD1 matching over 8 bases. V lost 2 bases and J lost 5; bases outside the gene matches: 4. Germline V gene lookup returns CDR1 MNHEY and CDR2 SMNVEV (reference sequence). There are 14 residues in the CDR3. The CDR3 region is CASSLQGASTEAFF. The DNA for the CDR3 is TGTGCCAGCAGTTTACAGGGGGCAAGTACTGAAGCTTTCTTT.

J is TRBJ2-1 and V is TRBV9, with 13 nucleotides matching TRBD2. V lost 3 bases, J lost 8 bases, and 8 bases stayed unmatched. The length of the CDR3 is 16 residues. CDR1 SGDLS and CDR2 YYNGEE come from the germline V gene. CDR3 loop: CASSAPTSGRVDEQFF. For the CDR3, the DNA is TGTGCCAGCAGCGCCCCAACTAGCGGGAGGGTCGATGAGCAGTTCTTC.

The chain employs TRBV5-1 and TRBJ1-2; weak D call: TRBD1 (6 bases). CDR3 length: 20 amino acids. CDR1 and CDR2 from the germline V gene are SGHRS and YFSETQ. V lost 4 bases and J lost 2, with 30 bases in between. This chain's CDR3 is CASSPIPPEMIQGRNYGYTF. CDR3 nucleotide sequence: TGCGCCAGCAGCCCGATCCCGCCCGAGATGATACAGGGACGCAACTATGGCTACACCTTC.

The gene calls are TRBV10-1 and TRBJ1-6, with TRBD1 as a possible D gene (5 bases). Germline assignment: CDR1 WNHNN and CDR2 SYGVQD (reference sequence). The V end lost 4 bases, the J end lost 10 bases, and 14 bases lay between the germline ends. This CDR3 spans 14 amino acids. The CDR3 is CASSASGVGSPLHF. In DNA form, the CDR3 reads TGCGCCAGCAGTGCCTCGGGGGTCGGATCACCCCTCCACTTT.

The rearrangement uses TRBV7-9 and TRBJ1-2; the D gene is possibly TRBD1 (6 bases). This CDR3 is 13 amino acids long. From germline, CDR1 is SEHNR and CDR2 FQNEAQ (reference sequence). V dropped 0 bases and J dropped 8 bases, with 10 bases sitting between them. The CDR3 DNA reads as TGTGCCAGCAGCTTAGCGGGGGGGCACGGCTACACCTTC. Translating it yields CASSLAGGHGYTF. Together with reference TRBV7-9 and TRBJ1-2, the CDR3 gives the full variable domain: DTGVSQNPRHKITKRGQNVTFRCDPISEHNRLYWYRQTLGQGPEFLTYFQNEAQLEKSRLLSDRFSAERPKGSFSTLEIQRTEQGDSAMYLCASSLAGGHGYTFGSGTRLTVV.

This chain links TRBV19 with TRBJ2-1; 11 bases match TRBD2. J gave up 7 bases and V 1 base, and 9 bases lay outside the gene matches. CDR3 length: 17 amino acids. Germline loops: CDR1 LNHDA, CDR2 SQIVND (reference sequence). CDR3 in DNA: TGTGCCAGTAGTATAGTCCTCTCTAGCGGGAGGCCTAATGAGCAGTTCTTC. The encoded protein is CASSIVLSSGRPNEQFF.

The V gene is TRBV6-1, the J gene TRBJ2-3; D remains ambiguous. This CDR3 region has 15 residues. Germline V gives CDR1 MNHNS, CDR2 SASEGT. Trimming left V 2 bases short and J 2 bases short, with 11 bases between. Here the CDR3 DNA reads TGTGCCAGCAGTGAATCCAGACATCCCACAGATACGCAGTATTTT. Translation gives CASSESRHPTDTQYF.

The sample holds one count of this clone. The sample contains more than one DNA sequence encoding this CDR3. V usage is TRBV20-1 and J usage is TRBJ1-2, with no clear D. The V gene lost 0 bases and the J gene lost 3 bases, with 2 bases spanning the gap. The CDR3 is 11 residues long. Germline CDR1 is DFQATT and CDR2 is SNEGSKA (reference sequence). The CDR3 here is CSARDDYGYTF. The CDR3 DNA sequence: TGCAGTGCTAGAGATGACTATGGCTACACCTTC.

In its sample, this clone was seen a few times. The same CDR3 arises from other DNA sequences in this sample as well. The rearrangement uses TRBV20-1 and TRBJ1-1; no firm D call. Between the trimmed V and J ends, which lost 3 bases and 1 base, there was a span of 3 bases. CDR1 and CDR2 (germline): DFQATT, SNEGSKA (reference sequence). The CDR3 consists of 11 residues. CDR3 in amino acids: CSARQNTEAFF. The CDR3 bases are TGCAGTGCTAGGCAGAACACTGAAGCTTTCTTT.

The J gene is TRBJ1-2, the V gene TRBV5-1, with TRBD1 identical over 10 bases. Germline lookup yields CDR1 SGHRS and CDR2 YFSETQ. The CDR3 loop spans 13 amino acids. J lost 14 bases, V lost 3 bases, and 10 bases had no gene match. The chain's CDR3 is CASSSGTGEVGTF. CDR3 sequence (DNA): TGCGCCAGCAGCTCCGGGACAGGGGAGGTCGGAACCTTC.